This T cell receptor (beta chain) is from a study of OX40 agonist ivuxolimab in advanced cancers. V lost 4 bases and J lost 10, with 8 bases in between. Per the germline V gene, CDR1 is SEHNR and CDR2 is FQNEAQ (reference sequence). This CDR3 contains 11 residues. Data came from immunoSEQ multiplex PCR; TCRdb stores just in-frame clones and leaves some out. The repertoire includes 50,000 to 65,000 clones, approximately 89% of them detected once, and 0.9% to 1.2% sits in the top ten. The sequence was obtained from an adult with an advanced solid tumor such as melanoma, head and neck, liver or kidney cancer. The chain is built from TRBV7-9 and TRBJ2-1; D is possibly TRBD1 (6 bases). The material sequenced was CD4+ or CD8+ T cells sorted from blood, taken in a trial of the OX40 agonist ivuxolimab. CDR3 residues: CASSYDREQFF. CDR3 nucleotide sequence: TGTGCCAGCAGCTACGACAGGGAGCAGTTCTTC.